This is a list of T cell receptor beta chains from one sample in a study of blood T cells in healthy people across ages. Each CDR3 protein is one row after TCRdb ran MiXCR on the 5' RACE reads. The sample has 850,000 to 1,000,000 distinct CDR3 sequences, around 48% seen once. Sequencing was performed on blood. All receptors derive from a man aged 25 to 40 in good health. Both conserved end residues are trimmed from each CDR3. Fields, in order: V gene, CDR3 protein.

TRBV3-1,ASSRGSQGTQPQH
TRBV12-3/TRBV12-4,ASSNARQSSYNEQF
TRBV2,ASSEGDYEQY
TRBV28,ASSSSLTSSYNSPLH
TRBV6-1,ASSLGTSGGNEQF
TRBV6-2/TRBV6-3,ASSYGGGSNQPQH
TRBV9,ASSVAPGTGGTQTQY
TRBV20-1,SASHSLSYEQY
TRBV9,ASSVGESQPQH
TRBV3-1,ASSQEGQGIPYT
TRBV6-5,ASRDHRVAGANVLT
TRBV7-3,ASSSQPLAGLAGELF
TRBV15,ATSRDSLSGANVPT
TRBV3-1,ASIYSGGTYNEQF
TRBV6-1,ASSVEPADYGYT
TRBV28,ASSFGVNTGELF